This is a list of T cell receptor beta chains from one sample in a study of blood T cell repertoires in COVID-19. Sequencing was performed with immunoSEQ multiplex PCR; in TCRdb, only in-frame clones are kept and a portion is missing. The sample consists of some 200,000 clones, around 86% of them appearing once. Sequencing was carried out using peripheral blood. These receptors were obtained from an older woman with COVID-19, enrolled during active disease. Both conserved end residues are part of each CDR3. The D gene is left open where the match is weak. The size entry is marked missing in some rows and otherwise reads once, few, many or a size class.

CDR3 DNA: TGTGCCAGCCACCGGAGGGCCCAATCATCCTACAATGAGCAGTTCTTC
CDR3 protein: CASHRRAQSSYNEQFF
clone size: NA
J gene: TRBJ2-1
D gene: NA
V gene: TRBV5-6

CDR3 DNA: TGTGCCAGCAGGGAGAGTGAGAGCTCCTACAATGAGCAGTTCTTC
CDR3 protein: CASRESESSYNEQFF
clone size: NA
J gene: TRBJ2-1
D gene: NA
V gene: TRBV7-9

CDR3 DNA: TGTGCCAGCAGCGTAGCACGGGGGAATGAGCAGTTCTTC
CDR3 protein: CASSVARGNEQFF
clone size: NA
J gene: TRBJ2-1
D gene: NA
V gene: TRBV9

CDR3 DNA: TGCGCCTGTAGCGGGAGCGGTAGCACCGGGGAGCTGTTTTTT
CDR3 protein: CACSGSGSTGELFF
clone size: NA
J gene: TRBJ2-2
D gene: TRBD2
V gene: TRBV5-1

CDR3 DNA: TGTGCCAGCAGCTTAGATCAGGGGGTTTATGGCTACACCTTC
CDR3 protein: CASSLDQGVYGYTF
clone size: NA
J gene: TRBJ1-2
D gene: TRBD1
V gene: TRBV7-2

CDR3 DNA: TGTGCCAGCAGTAACAGGGCCAGCAATCAGCCCCAGCATTTT
CDR3 protein: CASSNRASNQPQHF
clone size: NA
J gene: TRBJ1-5
D gene: NA
V gene: TRBV3-1/TRBV3-2

CDR3 DNA: TGCAGCGTGACCGGGACAGGGGGTTTTGGCTACACCTTC
CDR3 protein: CSVTGTGGFGYTF
clone size: NA
J gene: TRBJ1-2
D gene: TRBD1
V gene: TRBV29-1

CDR3 DNA: TGTGCCAGCTCAACTCAAGAGACCCAGTACTTC
CDR3 protein: CASSTQETQYF
clone size: NA
J gene: TRBJ2-5
D gene: NA
V gene: TRBV18

CDR3 DNA: TGTGCCAGCAGTTACGACAGGAGCGGAGGCTACACCTTC
CDR3 protein: CASSYDRSGGYTF
clone size: NA
J gene: TRBJ1-2
D gene: NA
V gene: TRBV6-6

CDR3 DNA: TGTGCCAGCAGCGCCACTAGCGGTTGGGCCTACAATGAGCAGTTCTTC
CDR3 protein: CASSATSGWAYNEQFF
clone size: once
J gene: TRBJ2-1
D gene: TRBD2
V gene: TRBV9

CDR3 DNA: TGTGCCAGCAGCCACTGGCGGGCGGGTAATCCTGAAGCTTTCTTT
CDR3 protein: CASSHWRAGNPEAFF
clone size: few
J gene: TRBJ1-1
D gene: NA
V gene: TRBV3-1/TRBV3-2

CDR3 DNA: TGTGCCAGCAGTGAAGAGCGTTGGGCCTCCGGGAGGCAGCCCCAGCATTTT
CDR3 protein: CASSEERWASGRQPQHF
clone size: NA
J gene: TRBJ1-5
D gene: NA
V gene: TRBV6-1

CDR3 DNA: TGCAGCGTTTCTGAGGGGGGGGATGAGCAGTTCTTC
CDR3 protein: CSVSEGGDEQFF
clone size: NA
J gene: TRBJ2-1
D gene: NA
V gene: TRBV29-1

CDR3 DNA: TGTGCCAGCAGCCCCCAATTGAGAGGCGGGACTAGCGGGAGGGGTGAGCAGTTCTTC
CDR3 protein: CASSPQLRGGTSGRGEQFF
clone size: NA
J gene: TRBJ2-1
D gene: TRBD2
V gene: TRBV7-2

CDR3 DNA: TGCGCCAGCAGCTTGAGGGAGGGTTCCTATGGCTACACCTTC
CDR3 protein: CASSLREGSYGYTF
clone size: NA
J gene: TRBJ1-2
D gene: NA
V gene: TRBV5-1

CDR3 DNA: TGTGCCACCAGTGGATTGAGTGAGCAGTTCTTC
CDR3 protein: CATSGLSEQFF
clone size: NA
J gene: TRBJ2-1
D gene: NA
V gene: TRBV24-1

CDR3 DNA: TGTGCCAGTAGCCAAAACTACCAAGAGACCCAGTACTTC
CDR3 protein: CASSQNYQETQYF
clone size: NA
J gene: TRBJ2-5
D gene: NA
V gene: TRBV19

CDR3 DNA: TGTGCCAGCAGTTTAGCGGCCCGCCCTAGGCGGAACATTCAGTACTTC
CDR3 protein: CASSLAARPRRNIQYF
clone size: NA
J gene: TRBJ2-4
D gene: NA
V gene: TRBV28

CDR3 DNA: TGTGCCGGAATGACAGGAAGGAACACTGAAGCTTTCTTT
CDR3 protein: CAGMTGRNTEAFF
clone size: NA
J gene: TRBJ1-1
D gene: NA
V gene: TRBV30

CDR3 DNA: TGCGCCAGCAGCTTGGGCGGGGATCAAGAGACCCAGTACTTC
CDR3 protein: CASSLGGDQETQYF
clone size: once
J gene: TRBJ2-5
D gene: NA
V gene: TRBV5-1

CDR3 DNA: TGTGCCAGCACTTACAGACAGGGGGCTTTCGAGCAGTACTTC
CDR3 protein: CASTYRQGAFEQYF
clone size: few
J gene: TRBJ2-7
D gene: TRBD1
V gene: TRBV6-2/TRBV6-3

CDR3 DNA: TGTGCCAGCAGCGACACAGGGTCGACTAATGAAAAACTGTTTTTT
CDR3 protein: CASSDTGSTNEKLFF
clone size: NA
J gene: TRBJ1-4
D gene: NA
V gene: TRBV9

CDR3 DNA: TGTGCCAGCAGTTTAGGCAGAAGACTCACTCAGCCCCAGCATTTT
CDR3 protein: CASSLGRRLTQPQHF
clone size: NA
J gene: TRBJ1-5
D gene: NA
V gene: TRBV28

CDR3 DNA: TGTGCCAGCACCCCGTGGGTCGTAGGCGGTGAAAAACTGTTTTTT
CDR3 protein: CASTPWVVGGEKLFF
clone size: NA
J gene: TRBJ1-4
D gene: NA
V gene: TRBV7-9

CDR3 DNA: TGTGCCAGCAGCCAACGTCTAGGGGTTTACAATGAGCAGTTCTTC
CDR3 protein: CASSQRLGVYNEQFF
clone size: NA
J gene: TRBJ2-1
D gene: NA
V gene: TRBV3-1/TRBV3-2

CDR3 DNA: TGTGCCAGCTCACCGACAGGAGATATTACCTATGGCTACACCTTC
CDR3 protein: CASSPTGDITYGYTF
clone size: NA
J gene: TRBJ1-2
D gene: NA
V gene: TRBV18

CDR3 DNA: TGTGCCAGTACAAGGACAGCCATGAACACTGAAGCTTTCTTT
CDR3 protein: CASTRTAMNTEAFF
clone size: NA
J gene: TRBJ1-1
D gene: NA
V gene: TRBV19

CDR3 DNA: TGTGCCAGCAGGGGGACAGGGTCAAACTATGGCTACACCTTC
CDR3 protein: CASRGTGSNYGYTF
clone size: NA
J gene: TRBJ1-2
D gene: TRBD1
V gene: TRBV2

CDR3 DNA: TGCGCCAGCAGCTCTTCCGGGACAGGGGGCAACTATGGCTACACCTTC
CDR3 protein: CASSSSGTGGNYGYTF
clone size: NA
J gene: TRBJ1-2
D gene: TRBD1
V gene: TRBV5-1

CDR3 DNA: TGTGCCAGCAGTGGACCCCGGGCAGGGTTAATCCCAATTCAGTACTTC
CDR3 protein: CASSGPRAGLIPIQYF
clone size: NA
J gene: TRBJ2-4
D gene: NA
V gene: TRBV6-1

CDR3 DNA: TGTGCCAGCAGCCAACAAGACAGGGGAGATGGCACCATATATTTT
CDR3 protein: CASSQQDRGDGTIYF
clone size: NA
J gene: TRBJ1-3
D gene: TRBD1
V gene: TRBV4-2

CDR3 DNA: TGTGCCAGCAGCTGGCAAATGGCGGCGAACACTGAAGCTTTCTTT
CDR3 protein: CASSWQMAANTEAFF
clone size: NA
J gene: TRBJ1-1
D gene: NA
V gene: TRBV28

CDR3 DNA: TGTGCCAGCAGCTTGGAAGAGAATGAGCAGTTCTTC
CDR3 protein: CASSLEENEQFF
clone size: NA
J gene: TRBJ2-1
D gene: NA
V gene: TRBV5-4

CDR3 DNA: TGTGCCACCATAGCCTCCGAGAACACTGAAGCTTTCTTT
CDR3 protein: CATIASENTEAFF
clone size: NA
J gene: TRBJ1-1
D gene: NA
V gene: TRBV19

CDR3 DNA: TGTGCCAGCAGCCAAGGACTAGCGGGAGGCCAAGAGACCCAGTACTTC
CDR3 protein: CASSQGLAGGQETQYF
clone size: NA
J gene: TRBJ2-5
D gene: TRBD2
V gene: TRBV3-1/TRBV3-2

CDR3 DNA: TGTGCCAGCTCACCCGGACAGAGGAGCACAGATACGCAGTATTTT
CDR3 protein: CASSPGQRSTDTQYF
clone size: NA
J gene: TRBJ2-3
D gene: NA
V gene: TRBV18

CDR3 DNA: TGTGCCAGCAGTCGCGGGACAGGTGATTTCGAGCAGTACTTC
CDR3 protein: CASSRGTGDFEQYF
clone size: NA
J gene: TRBJ2-7
D gene: TRBD1
V gene: TRBV6-6

CDR3 DNA: TGTGCCAGCAGCTTATTAGCGGGTAGCTCCTACAATGAGCAGTTCTTC
CDR3 protein: CASSLLAGSSYNEQFF
clone size: NA
J gene: TRBJ2-1
D gene: TRBD2
V gene: TRBV7-3

CDR3 DNA: TGTGCCAGCAGCTTACTCTATGGCTACACCTTC
CDR3 protein: CASSLLYGYTF
clone size: NA
J gene: TRBJ1-2
D gene: NA
V gene: TRBV7-2

CDR3 DNA: TGTGCCAGCAGTTTATGGGGGGAGAAAAAAGCTTTCTTT
CDR3 protein: CASSLWGEKKAFF
clone size: NA
J gene: TRBJ1-1
D gene: NA
V gene: TRBV12-3/TRBV12-4

CDR3 DNA: TGTGCCAGCAGCTACCGGGTCCCGGGGTCCTATAATTCACCCCTCCACTTT
CDR3 protein: CASSYRVPGSYNSPLHF
clone size: NA
J gene: TRBJ1-6
D gene: NA
V gene: TRBV5-6

CDR3 DNA: TGTGCCAGCAGAAGACAGGGGCCGGACACTGAAGCTTTCTTT
CDR3 protein: CASRRQGPDTEAFF
clone size: NA
J gene: TRBJ1-1
D gene: TRBD1
V gene: TRBV2

CDR3 DNA: TGTGCCAGCAACCGGTACGAAGGCAATCAGCCCCAGCATTTT
CDR3 protein: CASNRYEGNQPQHF
clone size: NA
J gene: TRBJ1-5
D gene: NA
V gene: TRBV2

CDR3 DNA: TGTGCCATCAGTGCCGGACAGGGGAACTATGGCTACACCTTC
CDR3 protein: CAISAGQGNYGYTF
clone size: NA
J gene: TRBJ1-2
D gene: TRBD1
V gene: TRBV10-3

CDR3 DNA: TGCAGTGCTAGTGCGCCCCAGGGGTTAAAATCACCCCTCCACTTT
CDR3 protein: CSASAPQGLKSPLHF
clone size: NA
J gene: TRBJ1-6
D gene: NA
V gene: TRBV20-1

CDR3 DNA: TGTGCCATCAGTGACGACAGGTGGTATGGCTACACCTTC
CDR3 protein: CAISDDRWYGYTF
clone size: NA
J gene: TRBJ1-2
D gene: NA
V gene: TRBV10-3

CDR3 DNA: TGTGCCAGCAGCCCCCCTAATAACGTGCCTGGGGCCAACGTCCTGACTTTC
CDR3 protein: CASSPPNNVPGANVLTF
clone size: once
J gene: TRBJ2-6
D gene: NA
V gene: TRBV27

CDR3 DNA: TGTGCCATCAGTGATTCCAGGGGGGAGGCTGGGGCCAACGTCCTGACTTTC
CDR3 protein: CAISDSRGEAGANVLTF
clone size: NA
J gene: TRBJ2-6
D gene: NA
V gene: TRBV10-3

CDR3 DNA: TGTGCCAGCAGCCTTGGACTCGAGCAGTACTTC
CDR3 protein: CASSLGLEQYF
clone size: NA
J gene: TRBJ2-7
D gene: NA
V gene: TRBV7-2

CDR3 DNA: TGTGCCAGCAACGACGGACAGGGTAACTATGGCTACACCTTC
CDR3 protein: CASNDGQGNYGYTF
clone size: NA
J gene: TRBJ1-2
D gene: TRBD1
V gene: TRBV5-4

CDR3 DNA: TGTGCCAGCAGCGTCGGCACCTCGGGCACTGAAGCTTTCTTT
CDR3 protein: CASSVGTSGTEAFF
clone size: once
J gene: TRBJ1-1
D gene: NA
V gene: TRBV9

CDR3 DNA: TGTGCCAGCAGTTTCCTCGTCCCGGGGGGGAATGAGCAGTTCTTC
CDR3 protein: CASSFLVPGGNEQFF
clone size: NA
J gene: TRBJ2-1
D gene: TRBD2
V gene: TRBV28